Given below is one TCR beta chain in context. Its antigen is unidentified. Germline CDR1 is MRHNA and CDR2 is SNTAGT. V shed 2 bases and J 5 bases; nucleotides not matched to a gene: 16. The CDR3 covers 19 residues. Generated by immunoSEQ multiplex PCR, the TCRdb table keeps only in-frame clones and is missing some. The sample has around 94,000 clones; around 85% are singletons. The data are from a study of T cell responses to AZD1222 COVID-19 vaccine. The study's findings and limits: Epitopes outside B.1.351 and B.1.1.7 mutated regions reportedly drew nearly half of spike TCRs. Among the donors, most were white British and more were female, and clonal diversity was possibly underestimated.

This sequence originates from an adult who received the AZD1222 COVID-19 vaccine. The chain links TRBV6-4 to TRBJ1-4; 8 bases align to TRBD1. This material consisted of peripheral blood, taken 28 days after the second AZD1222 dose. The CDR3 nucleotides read TGTGCCAGCAGTGACAAGTGGTACAGGGGGGTTCGGAGGAATGAAAAACTGTTTTTT. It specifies CASSDKWYRGVRRNEKLFF.